What follows is one TCR beta chain and its context. The record originates from a study of cytomegalovirus exposure and HLA in healthy donors. Per the germline V gene, CDR1 is SGHTA and CDR2 is FQGNSA. The CDR3 has 17 amino acids. Trimming at V came to 2 bases and at J to 1 base, leaving 7 bases not matched to a gene. PCR used 60 Vbeta primers and 13 Jbeta primers. Sequencing was performed with immunoSEQ multiplex PCR; in TCRdb, only in-frame clones are kept and a portion is missing. The table includes over 70,000 clones, less than 80% detected once. This TCR came from a male donor in good health and CMV-seronegative. Sequenced material: PBMCs. The chain joins TRBV7-2 to TRBJ2-5; 10 bases align to TRBD1. The CDR3 loop reads CASSLFGTGVPQETQYF. In DNA, the CDR3 is TGTGCCAGCAGCTTATTCGGGACAGGGGTACCCCAAGAGACCCAGTACTTC.